Below are 26 T cell receptor beta chains sequenced from a single sample in a study of early T cells in non-severe SARS-CoV-2 infection. MiXCR, applied by TCRdb to the 5' RACE reads, yields one record per CDR3 protein. This sample carries tens of thousands of distinct CDR3 sequences, around 13% of them seen once, and the ten largest clones take about 6.4%. Sequencing was done on a sample of whole blood. Receptors originate from an adult who was a healthcare worker with PCR-confirmed SARS-CoV-2 infection or an uninfected control (not recorded which).

This clonotype turned up a few times. V and J are TRBV9 and TRBJ1-5, with D tentatively TRBD1 (5 bases). The CDR3 runs 15 residues. The V and J ends lost 1 base and 3 bases respectively, with 11 bases between them. The germline V gene encodes CDR1 SGDLS and CDR2 YYNGEE. The CDR3 coding sequence is TGTGCCAGCAGCGTATCCCCAGGGTTCAATCAGCCCCAGCATTTT. This encodes CASSVSPGFNQPQHF.

This clonotype occurred a few times. This chain uses TRBV18 with TRBJ1-5; D gene ambiguous. Per germline, CDR1 KGHSH and CDR2 LQKENI. The CDR3 sequence is 13 residues long. V lost 3 bases to trimming and J lost 5 bases, with 8 bases between them. Here the CDR3 reads CASSPGEDQPQHF. The CDR3 nucleotides read TGTGCCAGCTCACCCGGAGAAGATCAGCCCCAGCATTTT.

This clonotype was counted between two and nine times. The J gene is TRBJ1-6, the V gene TRBV3-1; 10 bases fit TRBD1. V shed 4 bases and J 9 bases; nucleotides not matched to a gene: 6. The CDR3 length is 15 residues. The germline gives CDR1 LGHDT, CDR2 YNNKEL (reference sequence). CDR3 bases: TGTGCCAGCAGCCGAGGGGGACAGGGGCGTTCACCCCTCCACTTT. It translates to CASSRGGQGRSPLHF. Using reference TRBV3-1 and TRBJ1-6 for the parts outside the CDR3, the full variable domain is DTAVSQTPKYLVTQMGNDKSIKCEQNLGHDTMYWYKQDSKKFLKIMFSYNNKELIINETVPNRFSPKSPDKAHLNLHINSLELGDSAVYFCASSRGGQGRSPLHFGNGTRLTVT.

This clonotype has only a few counts. V gene TRBV12-3 or TRBV12-4 combines with J gene TRBJ2-7; TRBD2 matches 7 bases. Unmatched junction bases numbered 14, after V lost 8 bases and J lost 4 bases. The CDR3 totals 15 residues. The CDR3 DNA sequence: TGTGCCAGCCAGTTTAGGGTAGCGGGCGAGTACGAGCAGTACTTC. Translating it yields CASQFRVAGEYEQYF.

This clonotype was recorded a few times. This clone may be a read error of a much larger clone one base away. V gene TRBV6-2 or TRBV6-3 combines with J gene TRBJ1-5; D gene unclear. CDR1 is MNHEY and CDR2 is SVGEGT in the germline V gene. V lost 6 bases and J 0 bases, leaving 3 bases between the germline ends. The CDR3 is 12 amino acids. The DNA for the CDR3 is TGTGCCAGCAGGAATAGCAATCAGCCCCAGCATTTT. Protein product: CASRNSNQPQHF.

This clonotype was found many times. This chain links TRBV12-3 or TRBV12-4 with TRBJ1-2; 8 bases match TRBD1. The V and J ends lost 6 bases and 7 bases, in that order; junction bases with no gene match: 1. The CDR3 contains 11 residues. CDR3 sequence (DNA): TGTGCCAGCAGCCAGGGGGCTGGCTACACCTTC. The encoded protein is CASSQGAGYTF.

The chain employs TRBV19 and TRBJ2-1; maybe TRBD2 (6 bases). The CDR3 is 19 amino acids. Germline V lookup: CDR1 LNHDA, CDR2 SQIVND (reference sequence). The V and J ends lost 3 bases and 0 bases respectively, with 21 bases between them. The CDR3 DNA reads as TGTGCCAGTAGTATGGGGCGCGGGGCCGCCTGGGGCTCCTACAATGAGCAGTTCTTC. Translation: CASSMGRGAAWGSYNEQFF.

This clonotype was recorded at least ten times. This chain links TRBV7-8 with TRBJ1-1, with 7 nucleotides matching TRBD1. With 4 bases clipped from V and 1 base from J, the junction kept 3 bases outside the gene matches. Germline V gives CDR1 SGHVS, CDR2 FQNEAQ. The CDR3 loop spans 14 amino acids. The CDR3 DNA sequence: TGTGCCAGCAGCTACAGACAGGGGAACACTGAAGCTTTCTTT. Encoded protein: CASSYRQGNTEAFF.

By sample share, this clonotype is medium-sized. The V and J genes are TRBV7-8 and TRBJ2-3; D is perhaps TRBD2 (6 bases). This CDR3 comprises 13 residues. V was cut by 1 base and J by 9 bases, with 11 bases left in between. Germline V gene lookup returns CDR1 SGHVS and CDR2 FQNEAQ. CDR3 protein: CASSLEEGTTQYF. The DNA for the CDR3 is TGTGCCAGCAGCTTAGAGGAGGGAACGACGCAGTATTTT. Full variable domain (missing parts from reference TRBV7-8 and TRBJ2-3): GAGVSQSPRYKVAKRGQDVALRCDPISGHVSLFWYQQALGQGPEFLTYFQNEAQLDKSGLPSDRFFAERPEGSVSTLKIQRTQQEDSAVYLCASSLEEGTTQYFGPGTRLTVL.

This clonotype has a count of ten or more. The rearrangement links TRBV6-1 to TRBJ2-1, with D possibly TRBD2 on 5 matching bases. V gave up 7 bases and J gave up 0 bases, with 19 bases separating them. The CDR3 loop spans 17 amino acids. CDR1 is MNHNS and CDR2 is SASEGT in the germline V gene. CDR3 DNA: TGTGCCAGCAAAAGGGTAGCGCCCATCAGCTCCTACAATGAGCAGTTCTTC. It codes for CASKRVAPISSYNEQFF.

This clonotype was counted between two and nine times. The CDR3 here is CAIRADTDTQYF. Here the CDR3 DNA reads TGTGCCATCAGGGCAGACACAGATACGCAGTATTTT. The genes are TRBV10-3 and TRBJ2-3; D is unclear. V dropped 6 bases and J dropped 2 bases, with 6 bases sitting between them. This CDR3 spans 12 amino acids. Germline CDR1 ENHRY, CDR2 SYGVKD.

The CDR3 loop reads CASRVTGDTEAFF. In nucleotides, the CDR3 is TGTGCCAGCAGGGTCACAGGGGACACTGAAGCTTTCTTT. This sequence joins TRBV5-5 and TRBJ1-1, with 7 bases matching TRBD1. This CDR3 has 13 amino acids. V was pared by 5 bases and J by 3 bases, with 4 bases of the junction left unmatched. The V gene's germline CDR1 is SGHKS and CDR2 YYEKEE (reference sequence).

Only a few counts were recorded for this clonotype. The genes are TRBV7-8 and TRBJ2-3, with D unresolved. Germline V CDR1 and CDR2: SGHVS, FQNEAQ. CDR3 length: 14 amino acids. Trimming took 2 bases from V and 9 from J, leaving 15 bases between them. The CDR3 DNA sequence: TGTGCCAGCAGCTTACACCGGGTGCCCCGGACGCAGTATTTT. Protein product: CASSLHRVPRTQYF.

This chain uses TRBV7-6 with TRBJ2-5; D call uncertain. The CDR3 covers 11 residues. Trimming stripped 5 bases from V and 1 base from J, with 2 bases between. From germline, CDR1 is SGHVS and CDR2 FNYEAQ. The CDR3 DNA reads as TGTGCCAGCAGCATCCAAGAGACCCAGTACTTC. Its translation is CASSIQETQYF.

CDR3 sequence: CASRTLGQEGYEQYF. In DNA, the CDR3 is TGTGCCAGCCGCACCCTCGGACAGGAAGGTTACGAGCAGTACTTC. This chain uses TRBV28 with TRBJ2-7; 7 bases line up with TRBD1. The CDR3 is 15 residues long. Trimming at V came to 8 bases and at J to 4 bases, leaving 14 bases not matched to a gene. Germline CDR1 and CDR2: MDHEN and SYDVKM.

There are a few counts of this clonotype. This chain connects TRBV6-5 to TRBJ2-7; D may be TRBD2 (7 bases). This CDR3 is 11 amino acids long. Germline V CDR1 and CDR2: MNHEY, SVGAGI. Trimming shortened V by 5 bases and J by 9 bases, and 11 bases separated the two germline ends. The CDR3: CASSGQRGQYF. The DNA for the CDR3 is TGTGCCAGCAGTGGACAGCGGGGGCAGTACTTC.

This clonotype was observed a few times. The junction shows a germline mismatch at one end, possibly a read error. The chain employs TRBV18 and TRBJ2-2, with D perhaps matching TRBD2 (5 bases). The CDR3 covers 15 residues. Germline assignment: CDR1 KGHSH and CDR2 LQKENI. Here the CDR3 reads CASSPRDGNSGELFF. The CDR3 region has the DNA TGTGCCAGCTCACCAAGAGACGGGAACAGCGGGGAGCTGTTTTTT.

V and J are TRBV29-1 and TRBJ2-5; TRBD1 matches 10 bases. The CDR3 is 13 amino acids. V gave up 8 bases and J gave up 3 bases; unmatched junction bases: 6. Germline V CDR1 and CDR2: SQVTM, ANQGSEA. The CDR3 DNA is TGCAGCTCGTCCGGGACAGGGGAAGAGACCCAGTACTTC. Protein: CSSSGTGEETQYF.

This clonotype was observed a few times. This rearrangement joins TRBV6-2 or TRBV6-3 to TRBJ2-7; TRBD1 is a possible D gene (6 bases). V dropped 2 bases and J dropped 6 bases, with 17 bases sitting between them. CDR1 and CDR2 from the germline V gene are MNHEY and SVGEGT. The CDR3 has 15 residues. CDR3 bases: TGTGCCAGCAGTTACATCAGGGGCCAGTACAGCGAGCAGTACTTC. Its translation: CASSYIRGQYSEQYF.

In this sample, this clonotype turned up many times. V and J are TRBV5-1 and TRBJ2-1; TRBD1 might be the D (6 bases). Germline lookup yields CDR1 SGHRS and CDR2 YFSETQ. The CDR3 has 14 residues. V was shortened by 4 bases and J by 1 base, with 9 bases between the two germline ends. The CDR3 DNA sequence: TGCGCCAGCAGCAGGGGGATATCCTACAATGAGCAGTTCTTC. Its translation: CASSRGISYNEQFF. The full variable domain, completed using reference TRBV5-1 and TRBJ2-1, is KAGVTQTPRYLIKTRGQQVTLSCSPISGHRSVSWYQQTPGQGLQFLFEYFSETQRNKGNFPGRFSGRQFSNSRSEMNVSTLELGDSALYLCASSRGISYNEQFFGPGTRLTVL.

The CDR3: CASRGSGNQPQHF. CDR3 in DNA: TGTGCCAGCAGGGGTTCAGGGAATCAGCCCCAGCATTTT. The chain carries TRBV27 and TRBJ1-5, with a weak D call TRBD1 (5 bases). Trimming stripped 6 bases from V and 4 bases from J, with 10 bases between. Germline CDR1 is MNHEY and CDR2 is SMNVEV (reference sequence). The CDR3 extends over 13 amino acids.

The chain recombines TRBV5-1 with TRBJ1-1, with 10 bases identical to TRBD1. The CDR3 loop spans 16 amino acids. J lost 3 bases, V lost 3 bases, and 8 bases had no gene match. Germline V lookup: CDR1 SGHRS, CDR2 YFSETQ. The CDR3 reads CASSYGTGEGYTEAFF. The CDR3 bases are TGCGCCAGCAGCTACGGGACAGGGGAAGGCTACACTGAAGCTTTCTTT.

This clonotype turned up a few times. This chain connects TRBV2 to TRBJ1-2, with 7 bases aligning to TRBD1. CDR1 SNHLY and CDR2 FYNNEI come from the germline V gene. The junction had 14 bases not matched to a gene; V was cut back by 6 bases and J by 4 bases. This CDR3 comprises 16 residues. This CDR3 is CASRRGQSDSSYGYTF. The DNA of the CDR3 is TGTGCCAGCAGGAGGGGACAGTCTGACTCTAGCTATGGCTACACCTTC.

The table lists this clonotype with many counts. The J gene is TRBJ2-7, the V gene TRBV20-1, with 10 bases matching TRBD2. From germline, CDR1 is DFQATT and CDR2 SNEGSKA (reference sequence). The CDR3 length is 15 residues. The V and J ends lost 0 bases and 5 bases, in that order; junction bases with no gene match: 7. The CDR3 loop reads CSARDPSGGADEQYF. CDR3 in DNA: TGCAGTGCTAGAGATCCCAGCGGGGGGGCGGACGAGCAGTACTTC.

This chain joins TRBV5-4 and TRBJ2-2; tentatively, D is TRBD1 (7 bases). V lost 0 bases and J lost 3, with 9 bases in between. The CDR3 sequence is 15 residues long. Germline loops: CDR1 SGHNT, CDR2 YYREEE (reference sequence). The CDR3 is CASSLARGDTGELFF. The CDR3 DNA is TGTGCCAGCAGCTTGGCCAGGGGGGACACCGGGGAGCTGTTTTTT.

This clonotype appeared many times. The rearrangement uses TRBV7-8 and TRBJ2-3; either TRBD1 or TRBD2 may supply D (5 bases each). V was clipped by 3 bases and J by 4 bases, with 17 bases between them. Per the germline V gene, CDR1 is SGHVS and CDR2 is FQNEAQ. The CDR3 is made up of 16 amino acids. CDR3 protein: CASSFRARVGADTQYF. The CDR3 nucleotides are TGTGCCAGCAGCTTCCGGGCCCGCGTGGGGGCAGATACGCAGTATTTT.